A single TCR beta chain is shown here with its context. The sample is drawn from a study of cytomegalovirus exposure and HLA in healthy donors. Across the whole study: HLA-typed donors contributed around 88 million unique TCRs, which were held in an early data release.

V shed 6 bases, J shed 8 bases, and the junction held 10 bases outside the gene matches. The CDR3 loop spans 14 amino acids. Per the germline V gene, CDR1 is MNHEY and CDR2 is SVGAGI. PCR employed 60 Vbeta and 13 Jbeta primers. This table comes from immunoSEQ multiplex PCR, and its TCRdb copy is limited to in-frame clones, with some not included. Among some 150,000 clones, about 81% were seen once, and the ten largest hold roughly 7.8%. The rearrangement links TRBV6-5 to TRBJ1-2; 9 bases match TRBD1. Sequenced: PBMCs. The TCR comes from a woman aged 45-65 years in good health and CMV-seropositive. This chain's CDR3 is CASRRPDRGDGYTF. CDR3 in DNA: TGTGCCAGCAGGAGACCAGACAGGGGGGACGGCTACACCTTC.